The clone carrying this TCR beta chain occurred a few times. These data come from a study of metastatic and nonmetastatic thyroid tumors. The germline V and J ends were trimmed by 5 bases and 0 bases, with 14 bases remaining between them. The CDR3 extends over 15 amino acids. From the PCR reads, TCRdb re-called clones with MiXCR. The profile shows about 8,400 clones, around 33% of them singletons. None of the patients had undergone any treatment ahead of thyroid surgery. The TCR originated in a female donor with papillary thyroid cancer or a benign thyroid nodule (not recorded which). Some clones in this sample may be carry-over from other donors' samples. Specimen: tumor tissue. The V call is TRBV12-3 or TRBV12-4, the J call TRBJ2-7; TRBD2 is a possible D gene (6 bases). The CDR3 sequence is CASSRGLSSSYEQYF. As DNA, the CDR3 is TGTGCCAGCAGTCGAGGACTATCCTCCTCCTACGAGCAGTACTTC.